These 19 T cell receptor beta chains originate from one sample sequenced in a study of blood T cells in healthy people across ages. PCR was performed a second time for roughly 7 to 12 cycles using a sample-barcoded 5' primer and a J-beta primer mix. TCRdb ran MiXCR on the 5' RACE reads and lists one entry per CDR3 protein. The sample yields about 1,500,000 distinct CDR3 sequences, approximately 40% seen once. Sequencing was carried out using blood. The receptors shown here come from a woman younger than 35 in good health.

The chain combines TRBV27 with TRBJ2-7, with TRBD2 identical over 9 bases. Germline V CDR1 and CDR2: MNHEY, SMNVEV (reference sequence). V was clipped by 2 bases and J by 2 bases; unmatched bases: 4. This CDR3 has 15 amino acids. Here the CDR3 DNA reads TGTGCCAGCAGTTTAGTGACTAGCGGCCCCTACGAGCAGTACTTC. It is translated as CASSLVTSGPYEQYF.

V and J are TRBV28 and TRBJ2-1, with TRBD2 matching over 8 bases. There are 17 residues in the CDR3. After removal of 3 bases from V and 0 bases from J, the junction contained 7 bases not matched to a gene. CDR1 is MDHEN and CDR2 is SYDVKM in the germline V gene. As DNA, the CDR3 is TGTGCCAGCAGTTTCCCAGGACTAGCAAGCTCCTACAATGAGCAGTTCTTC. Its protein is CASSFPGLASSYNEQFF. The full variable domain, with the rest looked up from reference TRBV28 and TRBJ2-1, is DVKVTQSSRYLVKRTGEKVFLECVQDMDHENMFWYRQDPGLGLRLIYFSYDVKMKEKGDIPEGYSVSREKKERFSLILESASTNQTSMYLCASSFPGLASSYNEQFFGPGTRLTVL.

This clonotype was counted between two and nine times. V gene TRBV20-1 combines with J gene TRBJ2-3, with 7 bases lining up with TRBD1. The junction had 5 bases not matched to a gene; V was cut back by 3 bases and J by 2 bases. The CDR3 is 14 residues long. The germline V gene encodes CDR1 DFQATT and CDR2 SNEGSKA (reference sequence). The DNA for the CDR3 is TGCAGTGCTAGGAAGACAGGGTCCACAGATACGCAGTATTTT. Protein product: CSARKTGSTDTQYF.

This chain connects TRBV7-9 to TRBJ2-2, with a weak D call TRBD2 (6 bases). Germline CDR1 is SEHNR and CDR2 is FQNEAQ (reference sequence). The V end lost 2 bases, the J end lost 4 bases, and 11 bases lay between the germline ends. CDR3 length: 15 amino acids. This chain's CDR3 is CASSLTSPSTGELFF. CDR3 bases: TGTGCCAGCAGCTTAACTAGCCCAAGCACCGGGGAGCTGTTTTTT.

The V gene is TRBV10-3, the J gene TRBJ1-4; D is undetermined. Per germline, CDR1 ENHRY and CDR2 SYGVKD. This CDR3 has 12 amino acids. V lost 4 bases, J lost 8 bases, and 8 bases lay in between. CDR3 region: CAISVSREKLFF. CDR3 DNA sequence: TGTGCCATCAGTGTGTCTCGAGAAAAACTGTTTTTT.

This clonotype has only a few counts. The CDR3 loop is CASSAPIVGSPLHF. The DNA for the CDR3 is TGTGCCAGCAGTGCCCCAATCGTGGGGTCACCCCTCCACTTT. V gene TRBV28 combines with J gene TRBJ1-6; no clear D. Trimming cost V 5 bases and J 10 bases, with 15 bases left between them. The CDR3 spans 14 residues. Germline loops: CDR1 MDHEN, CDR2 SYDVKM.

The chain combines TRBV6-1 with TRBJ1-1; 9 bases map to TRBD1. The CDR3 spans 12 residues. Germline V lookup: CDR1 MNHNS, CDR2 SASEGT. J was trimmed by 6 bases and V by 8 bases; bases with no gene match: 4. CDR3 protein: CASLGQGAEAFF. The CDR3 coding sequence is TGTGCCAGCTTGGGACAGGGCGCTGAAGCTTTCTTT.

The CDR3 bases are TGTGCCAGCAGCTTGCAATACGGACAGATTTCCTACGAGCAGTACTTC. Translated: CASSLQYGQISYEQYF. This chain connects TRBV5-5 to TRBJ2-7; D might be TRBD1 (6 bases). Germline CDR1 is SGHKS and CDR2 is YYEKEE (reference sequence). This CDR3 is built from 16 residues. V lost 1 base, J lost 1 base, and 15 bases lay in between.

In this sample, this clonotype turned up a few times. This chain uses TRBV5-1 with TRBJ2-1, with D possibly TRBD1 on 6 matching bases. Germline loops: CDR1 SGHRS, CDR2 YFSETQ. This CDR3 is built from 14 residues. With 4 bases removed from V and 6 bases from J, the gap between germline ends came to 14 bases. The CDR3: CASSPNQGSNEQFF. The CDR3 DNA reads TGCGCCAGCAGCCCAAACCAGGGGTCCAATGAGCAGTTCTTC.

The V call is TRBV5-1, the J call TRBJ2-7; D is undetermined. V was shortened by 0 bases and J by 3 bases, with 10 bases between the two germline ends. Germline loops: CDR1 SGHRS, CDR2 YFSETQ. This CDR3 has 14 amino acids. CDR3 sequence (DNA): TGCGCCAGCAGCTTGGCCGGTAGGGACTACGAGCAGTACTTC. Translated: CASSLAGRDYEQYF.

The chain links TRBV21-1 to TRBJ2-7. TRBV21-1 has pseudogene status. This CDR3 has 13 amino acids. Written as DNA, the CDR3 is TGTGCCAGCAGCGCGCAAGGGTCATACGAGCAGTACTTC. Protein: CASSAQGSYEQYF.

The rearrangement uses TRBV11-2 and TRBJ2-7; D might be TRBD2 (5 bases). The CDR3 contains 19 residues. The germline gives CDR1 SGHAT, CDR2 FQNNGV. Trimming took 2 bases from V and 7 from J, leaving 30 bases between them. Here the CDR3 DNA reads TGTGCCAGCAGCTTACGGTTAAAGACTAATGCGGATAGTGGCAATGAGCAGTACTTC. Encoded protein: CASSLRLKTNADSGNEQYF.

This chain uses TRBV28 with TRBJ2-5; 11 nucleotides align to TRBD2. This CDR3 is 16 amino acids long. Germline lookup yields CDR1 MDHEN and CDR2 SYDVKM. V shed 8 bases, J shed 5 bases, and the junction held 13 bases outside the gene matches. The CDR3: CASRLAGSARVETQYF. For the CDR3, the DNA is TGTGCCAGCCGACTAGCGGGGTCTGCGCGGGTGGAGACCCAGTACTTC.

This chain uses TRBV21-1 with TRBJ2-6; the D segment call TRBD1 is taken from the table without a DNA check. TRBV21-1 counts as a pseudogene. The length of the CDR3 is 18 residues. The CDR3 reads CASSAPQRGCSGANVLTF. CDR3 nucleotides: TGTGCCAGCAGCGCCCCTCAAAGGGGGTGTTCTGGGGCCAACGTCCTGACTTTC.

The chain recombines TRBV20-1 with TRBJ1-2; D is perhaps TRBD1 (5 bases). Germline V gene data show CDR1 as DFQATT and CDR2 as SNEGSKA (reference sequence). CDR3 length equals 13 residues. Trimming removed 6 bases at V and 5 bases at J, with 16 bases between. The CDR3 is CSARAQDYYGYTF. The CDR3 DNA sequence: TGCAGTGCCCGCGCACAGGATTATTATGGCTACACCTTC.

The chain joins TRBV10-3 to TRBJ2-1; 14 nucleotides align to TRBD2. The length of the CDR3 is 18 residues. With 0 bases clipped from V and 0 bases from J, the junction kept 1 base outside the gene matches. Germline assignment: CDR1 ENHRY and CDR2 SYGVKD. CDR3 loop: CAISESGTSGSSYNEQFF. The CDR3 DNA reads TGTGCCATCAGTGAGTCAGGGACTAGCGGGAGCTCCTACAATGAGCAGTTCTTC.

V and J are TRBV6-6 and TRBJ1-6; TRBD1 is a possible D gene (5 bases). The CDR3 runs to 15 residues. The germline V and J ends were trimmed by 2 bases and 9 bases, with 14 bases remaining between them. Germline V lookup: CDR1 MNHNY, CDR2 SVGAGI (reference sequence). CDR3 amino acids: CASSYTRDGASPLHF. The CDR3 region has the DNA TGTGCCAGCAGTTACACGAGGGACGGGGCTTCACCCCTCCACTTT.

Concerning this clonotype: This may come from a read error, since a much larger clone is one base off. The rearrangement links TRBV27 to TRBJ1-5; D is unclear. From germline, CDR1 is MNHEY and CDR2 SMNVEV (reference sequence). This CDR3 spans 15 amino acids. DNA of the CDR3: TGTGCCGGCAGTTACGGGCCTGTGAGCAATCAGCCCCAGCATTTT. This translates into CAGSYGPVSNQPQHF.

A word on this clonotype: A much bigger clone sits one base away, suggesting this may be a read error. This rearrangement joins TRBV10-3 to TRBJ2-3; tentatively, D is TRBD1 (6 bases). V lost 0 bases to trimming and J lost 9 bases, with 13 bases between them. Germline lookup yields CDR1 ENHRY and CDR2 SYGVKD. CDR3 size: 14 residues. CDR3 in DNA: TGTGCCATCAGTGAGTCCAGGGGTCAGGACACGCAGTATTTT. Protein product: CAISESRGQDTQYF.